This T cell receptor beta chain was sequenced in a study of vaccination effects on CD4 cells after COVID-19. Whole-study findings and limits: Late after vaccination, infection- and vaccine-induced clones showed marked clonal contraction.

Viral peptide pools were used in the ViraFEST assay to expand antigen-specific CD4+ T cells, and sequencing came afterward. Subsequent to a culture period of more than 9 days, CD4+ T cells were isolated. Having tested negative for nucleocapsid antibodies, the vaccine recipients showed no prior SARS-CoV-2 infection. Every well got a few million PBMC, which were grown with about 10 IU/ml IL-2 and around 10 ug/ml peptides. Half the medium was swapped for IL-2 medium on days 3 and 7. Notes on this clone: Its antigen is not known.

Some clones are missing from TCRdb's copy, which holds only in-frame ones; the method was immunoSEQ multiplex PCR. The top ten hold about 24% of the sample, which has roughly 11,000 clones, about two thirds seen once. The sequence was collected from a human donor who received a COVID-19 vaccine. The source was CD4+ T cells from PBMCs cultured with HCoV-229E spike peptides, collected before COVID-19 vaccination.

CDR3 residues: CASKRTSGYNEQFF. Here the CDR3 DNA reads TGTGCCAGTAAAAGGACTAGCGGGTACAATGAGCAGTTCTTC. This chain links TRBV4-2 with TRBJ2-1, with 11 positions matching TRBD2. V lost 9 bases to trimming and J lost 4 bases; unmatched junction nucleotides: 5. This CDR3 has 14 residues. Looked up from germline, CDR1 is LGHNA and CDR2 is YNFKEQ.